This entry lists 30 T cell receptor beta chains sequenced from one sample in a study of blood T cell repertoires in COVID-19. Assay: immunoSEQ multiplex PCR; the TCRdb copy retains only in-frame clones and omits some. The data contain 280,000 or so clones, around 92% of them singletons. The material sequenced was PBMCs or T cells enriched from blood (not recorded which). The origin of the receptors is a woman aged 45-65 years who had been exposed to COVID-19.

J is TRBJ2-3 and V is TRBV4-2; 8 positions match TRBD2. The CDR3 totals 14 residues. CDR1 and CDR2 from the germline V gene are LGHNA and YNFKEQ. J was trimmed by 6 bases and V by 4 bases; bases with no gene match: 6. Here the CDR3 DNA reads TGTGCCAGCAGCCCGGGGGGGGTGCTGGATACGCAGTATTTT. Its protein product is CASSPGGVLDTQYF.

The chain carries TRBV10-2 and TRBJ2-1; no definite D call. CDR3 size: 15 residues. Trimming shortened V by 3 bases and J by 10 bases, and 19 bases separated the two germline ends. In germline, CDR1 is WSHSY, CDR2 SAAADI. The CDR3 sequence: CASSDIAVNSGEQFF. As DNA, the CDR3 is TGCGCCAGCAGTGATATCGCGGTGAACTCCGGGGAGCAGTTCTTC.

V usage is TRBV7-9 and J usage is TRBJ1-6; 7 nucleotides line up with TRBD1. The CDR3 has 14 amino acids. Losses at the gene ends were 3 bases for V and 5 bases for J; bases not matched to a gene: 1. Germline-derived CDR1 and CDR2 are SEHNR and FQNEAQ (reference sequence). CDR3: CASSFTGDNSPLHF. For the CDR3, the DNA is TGTGCCAGCAGCTTTACAGGGGATAATTCACCCCTCCACTTT.

CDR3 residues: CASSLEHLSGDRGQEKLFF. Here the CDR3 DNA reads TGTGCCAGCAGCTTGGAACACCTTTCGGGGGACAGGGGGCAAGAAAAACTGTTTTTT. The chain is built from TRBV11-2 and TRBJ1-4; 12 bases are shared with TRBD1. Germline lookup yields CDR1 SGHAT and CDR2 FQNNGV. The V gene end was trimmed by 3 bases and the J gene end by 8 bases; junction bases not matched to a gene: 16. The CDR3 covers 19 residues. The entire variable domain, with the rest obtained from reference TRBV11-2 and TRBJ1-4, is as follows: EAGVAQSPRYKIIEKRQSVAFWCNPISGHATLYWYQQILGQGPKLLIQFQNNGVVDDSQLPKDRFSAERLKGVDSTLKIQPAKLEDSAVYLCASSLEHLSGDRGQEKLFFGSGTQLSVL.

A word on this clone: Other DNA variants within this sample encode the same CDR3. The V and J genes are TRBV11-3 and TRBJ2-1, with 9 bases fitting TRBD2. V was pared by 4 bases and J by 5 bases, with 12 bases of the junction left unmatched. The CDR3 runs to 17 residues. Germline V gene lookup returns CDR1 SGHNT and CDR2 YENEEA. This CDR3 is CASSSILAGEKDNEQFF. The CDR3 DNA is TGTGCCAGCAGCTCCATTTTAGCGGGGGAGAAAGACAATGAGCAGTTCTTC.

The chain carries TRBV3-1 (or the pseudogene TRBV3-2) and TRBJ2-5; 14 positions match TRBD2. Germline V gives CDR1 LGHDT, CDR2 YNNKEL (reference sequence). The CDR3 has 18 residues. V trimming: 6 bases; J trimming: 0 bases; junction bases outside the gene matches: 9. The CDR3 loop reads CASSFSGLAGGYQETQYF. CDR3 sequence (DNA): TGTGCCAGCAGTTTTTCCGGACTAGCGGGGGGCTACCAAGAGACCCAGTACTTC.

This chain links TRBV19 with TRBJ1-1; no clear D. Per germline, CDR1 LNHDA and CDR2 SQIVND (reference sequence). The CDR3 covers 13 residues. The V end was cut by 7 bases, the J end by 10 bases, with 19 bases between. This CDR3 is CASTSPVGVAAFF. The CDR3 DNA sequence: TGTGCCAGTACCTCACCTGTCGGAGTCGCAGCTTTCTTT.

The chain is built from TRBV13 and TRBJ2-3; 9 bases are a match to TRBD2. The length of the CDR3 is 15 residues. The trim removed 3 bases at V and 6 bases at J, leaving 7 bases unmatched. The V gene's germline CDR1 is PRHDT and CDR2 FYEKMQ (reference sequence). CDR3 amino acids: CASSFGLARGDTQYF. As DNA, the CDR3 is TGTGCCAGCAGCTTCGGACTAGCGCGGGGGGATACGCAGTATTTT.

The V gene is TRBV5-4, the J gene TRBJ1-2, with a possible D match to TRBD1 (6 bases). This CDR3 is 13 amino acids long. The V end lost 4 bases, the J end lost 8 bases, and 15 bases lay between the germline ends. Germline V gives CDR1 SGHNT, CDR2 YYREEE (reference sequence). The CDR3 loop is CASSLVTGTGYTF. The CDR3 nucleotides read TGTGCCAGCAGCCTCGTAACAGGGACCGGCTACACCTTC.

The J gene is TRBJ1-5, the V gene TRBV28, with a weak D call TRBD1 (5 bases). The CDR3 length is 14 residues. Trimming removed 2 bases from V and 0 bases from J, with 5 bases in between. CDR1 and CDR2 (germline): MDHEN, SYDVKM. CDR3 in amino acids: CASSLGHSNQPQHF. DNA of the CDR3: TGTGCCAGCAGTTTAGGACATAGCAATCAGCCCCAGCATTTT.

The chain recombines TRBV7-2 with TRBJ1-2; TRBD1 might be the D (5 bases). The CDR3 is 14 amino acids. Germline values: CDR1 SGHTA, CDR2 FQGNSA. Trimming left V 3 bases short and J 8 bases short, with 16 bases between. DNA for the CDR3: TGTGCCAGCAGCTTCGAATTAACAGGCTCCGGCTACACCTTC. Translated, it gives CASSFELTGSGYTF. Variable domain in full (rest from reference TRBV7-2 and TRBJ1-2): GAGVSQSPSNKVTEKGKDVELRCDPISGHTALYWYRQSLGQGLEFLIYFQGNSAPDKSGLPSDRFSAERTGGSVSTLTIQRTQQEDSAVYLCASSFELTGSGYTFGSGTRLTVV.

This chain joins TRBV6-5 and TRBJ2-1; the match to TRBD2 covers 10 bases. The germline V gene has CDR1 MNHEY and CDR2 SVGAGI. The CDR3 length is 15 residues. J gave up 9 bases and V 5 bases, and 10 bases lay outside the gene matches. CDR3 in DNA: TGTGCCAGCAGTAATAGCGGGGGGACGGGAAGTGAGCAGTTCTTC. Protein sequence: CASSNSGGTGSEQFF.

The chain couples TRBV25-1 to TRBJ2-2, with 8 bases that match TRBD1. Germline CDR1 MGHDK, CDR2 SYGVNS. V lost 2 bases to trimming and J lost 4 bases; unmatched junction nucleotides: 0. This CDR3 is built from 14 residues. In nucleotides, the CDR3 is TGTGCCAGCAGTGAAACAGGGGGCACCGGGGAGCTGTTTTTT. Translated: CASSETGGTGELFF.

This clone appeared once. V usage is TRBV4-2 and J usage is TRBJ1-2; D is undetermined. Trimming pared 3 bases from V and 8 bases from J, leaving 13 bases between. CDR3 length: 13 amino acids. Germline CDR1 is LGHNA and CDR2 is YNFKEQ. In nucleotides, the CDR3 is TGTGCCAGCAGCCAGATTTCTGGGCCCGGCTACACCTTC. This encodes CASSQISGPGYTF.

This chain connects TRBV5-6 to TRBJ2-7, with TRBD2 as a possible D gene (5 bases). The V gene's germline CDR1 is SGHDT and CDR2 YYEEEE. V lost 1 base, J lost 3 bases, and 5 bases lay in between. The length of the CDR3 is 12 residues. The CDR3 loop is CASSLTSYEQYF. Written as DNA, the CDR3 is TGTGCCAGCAGCTTGACTAGCTACGAGCAGTACTTC.

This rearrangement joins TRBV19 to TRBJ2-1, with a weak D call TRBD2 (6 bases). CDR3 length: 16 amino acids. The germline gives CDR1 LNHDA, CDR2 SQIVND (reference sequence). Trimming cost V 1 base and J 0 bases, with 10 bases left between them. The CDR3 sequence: CASSIVRGVSYNEQFF. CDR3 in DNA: TGTGCCAGTAGTATAGTTCGCGGGGTCTCCTACAATGAGCAGTTCTTC.

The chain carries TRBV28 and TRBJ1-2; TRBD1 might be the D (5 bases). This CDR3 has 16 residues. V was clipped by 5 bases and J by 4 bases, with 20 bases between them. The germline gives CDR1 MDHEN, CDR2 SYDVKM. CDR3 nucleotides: TGTGCCAGCAGTCCCACCGAGGGGCGGGGGGTCTATGGCTACACCTTC. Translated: CASSPTEGRGVYGYTF.

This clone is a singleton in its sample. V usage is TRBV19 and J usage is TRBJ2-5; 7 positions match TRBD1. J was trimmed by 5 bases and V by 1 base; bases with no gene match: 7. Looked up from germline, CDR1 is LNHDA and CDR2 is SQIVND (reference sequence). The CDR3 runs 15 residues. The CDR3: CASSIGRQGHETQYF. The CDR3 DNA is TGTGCCAGTAGTATAGGAAGACAGGGCCACGAGACCCAGTACTTC.

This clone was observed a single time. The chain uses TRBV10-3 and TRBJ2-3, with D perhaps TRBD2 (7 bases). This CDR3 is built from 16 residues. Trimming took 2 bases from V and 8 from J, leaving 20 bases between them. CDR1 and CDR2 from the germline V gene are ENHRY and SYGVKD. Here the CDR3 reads CAISEPRGGAQGTQYF. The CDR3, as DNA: TGTGCCATCAGTGAGCCGAGGGGGGGGGCACAAGGTACGCAGTATTTT.

The DNA for the CDR3 is TGTGCCACCAGCAGAGGGGAGGGCGTCCCGAACAAAAACATTCAGTACTTC. This translates into CATSRGEGVPNKNIQYF. This chain connects TRBV15 to TRBJ2-4; TRBD2 agrees at 7 bases. Germline values: CDR1 LNHNV, CDR2 YYDKDF (reference sequence). The CDR3 is 17 residues long. V gave up 1 base and J gave up 3 bases; unmatched junction bases: 9.

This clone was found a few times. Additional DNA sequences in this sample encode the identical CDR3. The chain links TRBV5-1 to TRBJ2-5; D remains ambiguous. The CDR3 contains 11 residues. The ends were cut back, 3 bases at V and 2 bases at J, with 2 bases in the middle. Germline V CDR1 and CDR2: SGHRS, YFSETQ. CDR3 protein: CASSSQETQYF. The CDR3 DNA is TGCGCCAGCAGCTCACAAGAGACCCAGTACTTC.

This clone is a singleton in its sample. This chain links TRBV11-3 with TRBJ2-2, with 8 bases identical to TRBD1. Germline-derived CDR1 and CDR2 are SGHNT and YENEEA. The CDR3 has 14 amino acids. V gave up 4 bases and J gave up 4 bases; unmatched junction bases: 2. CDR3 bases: TGTGCCAGCAGCTATGGACAGGGCACCGGGGAGCTGTTTTTT. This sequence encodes CASSYGQGTGELFF.

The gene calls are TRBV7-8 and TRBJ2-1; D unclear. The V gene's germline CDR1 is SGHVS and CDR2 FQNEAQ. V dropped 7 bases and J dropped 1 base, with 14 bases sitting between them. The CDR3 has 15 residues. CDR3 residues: CASNFRLSSYNEQFF. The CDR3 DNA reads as TGTGCCAGCAACTTCCGTCTTAGTTCCTACAATGAGCAGTTCTTC.

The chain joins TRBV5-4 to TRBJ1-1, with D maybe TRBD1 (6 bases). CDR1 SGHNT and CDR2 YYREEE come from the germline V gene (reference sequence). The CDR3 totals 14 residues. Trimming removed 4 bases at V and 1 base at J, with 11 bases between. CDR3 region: CASSPDRENTEAFF. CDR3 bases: TGTGCCAGCAGCCCGGACAGAGAGAACACTGAAGCTTTCTTT. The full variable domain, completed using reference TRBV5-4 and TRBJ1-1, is ETGVTQSPTHLIKTRGQQVTLRCSSQSGHNTVSWYQQALGQGPQFIFQYYREEENGRGNFPPRFSGLQFPNYSSELNVNALELDDSALYLCASSPDRENTEAFFGQGTRLTVV.

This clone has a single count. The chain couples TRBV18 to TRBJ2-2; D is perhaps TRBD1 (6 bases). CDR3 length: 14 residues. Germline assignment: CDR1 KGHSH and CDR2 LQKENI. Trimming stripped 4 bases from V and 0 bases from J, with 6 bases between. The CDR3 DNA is TGTGCCAGCTCACAGGGGGCGAACACCGGGGAGCTGTTTTTT. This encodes CASSQGANTGELFF.

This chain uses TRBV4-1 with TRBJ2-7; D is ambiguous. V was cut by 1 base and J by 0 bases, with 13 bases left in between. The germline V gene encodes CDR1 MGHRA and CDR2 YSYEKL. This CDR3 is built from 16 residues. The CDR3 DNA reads TGCGCCAGCAGCCAAGGAGAATCGTTAAGCTCCTACGAGCAGTACTTC. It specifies CASSQGESLSSYEQYF.

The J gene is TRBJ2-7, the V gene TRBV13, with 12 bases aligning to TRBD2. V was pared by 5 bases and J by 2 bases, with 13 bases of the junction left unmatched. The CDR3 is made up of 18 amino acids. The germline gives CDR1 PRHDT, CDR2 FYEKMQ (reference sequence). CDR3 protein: CASSPHSSGGARTYEQYF. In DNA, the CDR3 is TGTGCCAGCAGCCCCCACTCTAGCGGGGGGGCCCGGACCTACGAGCAGTACTTC.

The CDR3 is CASSVASSGGGRGTGELFF. The CDR3 DNA reads TGTGCCAGCAGCGTAGCGTCTAGCGGGGGGGGCCGTGGCACCGGGGAGCTGTTTTTT. The chain carries TRBV9 and TRBJ2-2, with TRBD2 matching over 12 bases. Germline assignment: CDR1 SGDLS and CDR2 YYNGEE. V shed 0 bases, J shed 4 bases, and the junction held 10 bases outside the gene matches. The CDR3 runs 19 residues. Full variable domain (outside the CDR3, taken from reference TRBV9 and TRBJ2-2): DSGVTQTPKHLITATGQRVTLRCSPRSGDLSVYWYQQSLDQGLQFLIQYYNGEERAKGNILERFSAQQFPDLHSELNLSSLELGDSALYFCASSVASSGGGRGTGELFFGEGSRLTVL.

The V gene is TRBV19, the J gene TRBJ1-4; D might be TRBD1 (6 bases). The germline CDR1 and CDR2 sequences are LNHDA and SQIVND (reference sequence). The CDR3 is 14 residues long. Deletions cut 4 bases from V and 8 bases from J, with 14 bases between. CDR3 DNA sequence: TGTGCCAGTAGTAACGAAGGACAGATCGAAAAACTGTTTTTT. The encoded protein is CASSNEGQIEKLFF. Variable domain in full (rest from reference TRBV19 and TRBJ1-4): DGGITQSPKYLFRKEGQNVTLSCEQNLNHDAMYWYRQDPGQGLRLIYYSQIVNDFQKGDIAEGYSVSREKKESFPLTVTSAQKNPTAFYLCASSNEGQIEKLFFGSGTQLSVL.

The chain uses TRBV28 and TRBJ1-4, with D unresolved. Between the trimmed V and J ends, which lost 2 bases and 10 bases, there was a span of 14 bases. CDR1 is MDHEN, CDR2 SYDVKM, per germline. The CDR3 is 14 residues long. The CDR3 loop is CASSLQTRPGKLFF. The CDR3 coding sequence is TGTGCCAGCAGTTTACAGACGAGGCCGGGAAAACTGTTTTTT.